The 30 T cell receptor beta chains in this list originate from one sample, sequenced in a study of response to subunit inactivated influenza vaccine. TCRdb reanalysed the RT-PCR reads using MiXCR and keeps one entry per CDR3 protein. Of roughly 570,000 distinct CDR3 sequences in the sample, around 13% were seen once. The source material was PBMCs from blood, sampled roughly 12 days after vaccination. The receptors shown here come from a man aged 45-60 years who received an inactivated influenza vaccine.

This chain connects TRBV20-1 to TRBJ2-5, with TRBD2 identical over 10 bases. The CDR3 has 13 amino acids. In germline, CDR1 is DFQATT, CDR2 SNEGSKA (reference sequence). V lost 6 bases to trimming and J lost 5 bases; unmatched junction nucleotides: 6. The chain's CDR3 is CSAGGSGGETQYF. The CDR3 nucleotides read TGCAGTGCGGGGGGTAGCGGGGGGGAGACCCAGTACTTC.

This sequence joins TRBV23-1 and TRBJ2-2; 9 bases are a match to TRBD2. TRBV23-1 is an ORF, with its function uncertain. Trimming removed 0 bases from V and 2 bases from J; junction bases left unmatched: 4. The length of the CDR3 is 17 residues. The CDR3 spells CASSQSETSGNTGELFF. The CDR3 DNA reads TGCGCCAGCAGTCAATCGGAGACTAGCGGAAACACCGGGGAGCTGTTTTTT.

This clonotype was observed many times. The chain is built from TRBV12-3 or TRBV12-4 and TRBJ2-7, with D tentatively TRBD2 (6 bases). The CDR3 is made up of 14 amino acids. Trimming took 6 bases from V and 6 from J, leaving 18 bases between them. In DNA form, the CDR3 reads TGTGCCAGCAGGATAGGAGGGACCACCGGCGAGCAGTACTTC. Protein: CASRIGGTTGEQYF.

This clonotype showed up just a few times. The chain links TRBV5-1 to TRBJ2-3; D call uncertain. V lost 3 bases and J lost 0, with 11 bases in between. CDR3 length: 15 amino acids. From germline, CDR1 is SGHRS and CDR2 YFSETQ. The CDR3 DNA reads as TGCGCCAGCAGCTATGACAACCCAAGCACAGATACGCAGTATTTT. This encodes CASSYDNPSTDTQYF.

A few counts support this clonotype. The chain combines TRBV20-1 with TRBJ2-7; no definite D call. CDR1 is DFQATT and CDR2 is SNEGSKA in the germline V gene (reference sequence). The V end lost 3 bases, the J end lost 2 bases, and 11 bases lay between the germline ends. CDR3 length equals 13 residues. This CDR3 reads CSASWRIAYEQYF. DNA for the CDR3: TGCAGTGCTAGCTGGCGGATCGCCTACGAGCAGTACTTC.

The V call is TRBV24-1, the J call TRBJ2-5; 8 bases match TRBD1. The ends lost 3 bases at V and 4 bases at J; junction bases unmatched: 6. Germline lookup yields CDR1 KGHDR and CDR2 SFDVKD. The CDR3 contains 15 residues. CDR3 DNA: TGTGCCACCAGTGATCCCGGACAGGGAATAGAGACCCAGTACTTC. It yields the protein CATSDPGQGIETQYF.

A few counts support this clonotype. The chain uses TRBV20-1 and TRBJ1-5, with D uncertain. The V end was cut by 4 bases, the J end by 6 bases, with 10 bases between. The CDR3 spans 12 residues. Per germline, CDR1 DFQATT and CDR2 SNEGSKA (reference sequence). The CDR3 DNA reads TGCAGTGCTAACGATCCCACTCAGCCCCAGCATTTT. It translates to CSANDPTQPQHF.

This clonotype was detected only a few times. V and J are TRBV28 and TRBJ2-7, with 8 bases that match TRBD1. The trim removed 5 bases at V and 2 bases at J, leaving 8 bases unmatched. Germline-derived CDR1 and CDR2 are MDHEN and SYDVKM. This CDR3 is 15 amino acids long. The CDR3 coding sequence is TGTGCCAGCAGTGGTACGGGACAGGCCCCCTACGAGCAGTACTTC. Its protein is CASSGTGQAPYEQYF.

V gene TRBV5-1 combines with J gene TRBJ2-5; no definite D call. The V end was cut by 0 bases, the J end by 1 base, with 10 bases between. CDR1 and CDR2 (germline): SGHRS, YFSETQ. This CDR3 contains 15 residues. CDR3 residues: CASSLANPPQETQYF. In nucleotides, the CDR3 is TGCGCCAGCAGCTTGGCCAACCCGCCCCAAGAGACCCAGTACTTC.

The chain carries TRBV27 and TRBJ1-2; tentative D call: TRBD1 (5 bases). This CDR3 is built from 12 residues. V was shortened by 3 bases and J by 7 bases, with 9 bases between the two germline ends. Looked up from germline, CDR1 is MNHEY and CDR2 is SMNVEV (reference sequence). Written as DNA, the CDR3 is TGTGCCAGCAGTTTTAACGGGGGTGGCTACACCTTC. It yields the protein CASSFNGGGYTF.

This chain links TRBV24-1 with TRBJ1-1; a weak D match, TRBD1 (5 bases). Germline CDR1 KGHDR, CDR2 SFDVKD. CDR3 size: 13 residues. V shed 5 bases and J shed 5 bases, with 11 bases lying between them. The CDR3 bases are TGTGCCACCAGTGGCGCAGGGAGGACTGAAGCTTTCTTT. Protein sequence: CATSGAGRTEAFF.

This clonotype has just a few counts. This chain links TRBV28 with TRBJ2-3; D remains unclear. Germline CDR1 is MDHEN and CDR2 is SYDVKM. The CDR3 is 15 amino acids. The V gene lost 6 bases and the J gene lost 0 bases, with 13 bases spanning the gap. CDR3 region: CASSGPPESTDTQYF. The DNA for the CDR3 is TGTGCCAGCAGCGGACCTCCTGAGAGCACAGATACGCAGTATTTT.

This clonotype occurred a few times. The V call is TRBV15, the J call TRBJ2-7, with unresolved D. Trimming removed 0 bases from V and 3 bases from J, with 6 bases in between. This CDR3 spans 13 amino acids. From germline, CDR1 is LNHNV and CDR2 YYDKDF (reference sequence). CDR3 sequence reads: CATSRDNGYEQYF. In nucleotides, the CDR3 is TGTGCCACCAGCAGAGATAATGGCTACGAGCAGTACTTC. The full variable domain, rest sourced from reference TRBV15 and TRBJ2-7, is DAMVIQNPRYQVTQFGKPVTLSCSQTLNHNVMYWYQQKSSQAPKLLFHYYDKDFNNEADTPDNFQSRRPNTSFCFLDIRSPGLGDTAMYLCATSRDNGYEQYFGPGTRLTVT.

The genes are TRBV29-1 and TRBJ2-1, with unresolved D. The CDR3 has 13 amino acids. V lost 8 bases, J lost 6 bases, and 17 bases lay in between. CDR1 and CDR2 (germline): SQVTM, ANQGSEA. CDR3 region: CSYNTGRINEQFF. CDR3 nucleotide sequence: TGCAGCTATAATACGGGCCGAATCAATGAGCAGTTCTTC.

The chain uses TRBV7-8 and TRBJ2-7; 10 nucleotides agree with TRBD2. V was clipped by 5 bases and J by 0 bases; unmatched bases: 16. The CDR3 length is 19 residues. Germline CDR1 is SGHVS and CDR2 is FQNEAQ. CDR3 residues: CASSPSSLAGDLSSYEQYF. CDR3 DNA sequence: TGTGCCAGCAGCCCCAGCTCCCTAGCGGGGGACCTAAGCTCCTACGAGCAGTACTTC.

V is TRBV15 and J is TRBJ1-5, with 10 bases that match TRBD1. J gave up 3 bases and V 2 bases, and 13 bases lay outside the gene matches. The CDR3 contains 19 residues. Looked up from germline, CDR1 is LNHNV and CDR2 is YYDKDF (reference sequence). CDR3 protein: CATSRSRDWTGGNNQPQHF. CDR3 bases: TGTGCCACCAGCAGATCTCGTGACTGGACAGGGGGTAACAATCAGCCCCAGCATTTT.

This clonotype turned up a few times. The chain carries TRBV5-5 and TRBJ2-3; TRBD1 is a possible D gene (7 bases). This CDR3 spans 14 amino acids. CDR1 SGHKS and CDR2 YYEKEE come from the germline V gene (reference sequence). With 4 bases removed from V and 8 bases from J, the gap between germline ends came to 17 bases. The CDR3, as DNA: TGTGCCAGCAGCGGGGGGACAGCCTCGAGTACGCAGTATTTT. Protein sequence: CASSGGTASSTQYF.

The CDR3 here is CASSYSSRGNYGYTF. In DNA form, the CDR3 reads TGTGCCAGCAGTTACTCGAGCAGGGGGAACTATGGCTACACCTTC. The gene calls are TRBV6-5 and TRBJ1-2; 7 positions agree with TRBD1. The germline V gene encodes CDR1 MNHEY and CDR2 SVGAGI. The ends lost 0 bases at V and 2 bases at J; junction bases unmatched: 3. The CDR3 runs 15 residues.

CDR3 coding DNA: TGCAGTGCAGTTACTAGCGGCGAGACCCAGTACTTC. It specifies CSAVTSGETQYF. The rearrangement uses TRBV20-1 and TRBJ2-5, with TRBD2 matching over 8 bases. Losses at the gene ends were 6 bases for V and 5 bases for J; bases not matched to a gene: 5. Germline V lookup: CDR1 DFQATT, CDR2 SNEGSKA (reference sequence). This CDR3 is 12 amino acids long.

This clonotype has ten or more counts. This chain links TRBV5-5 with TRBJ2-4; tentative D call: TRBD2 (5 bases). V lost 0 bases and J lost 0, with 10 bases in between. The CDR3 is 16 amino acids. The V gene's germline CDR1 is SGHKS and CDR2 YYEKEE (reference sequence). The CDR3 region has the DNA TGTGCCAGCAGCTTGGTAGGAGGACTAGCCAAAAACATTCAGTACTTC. Its translation: CASSLVGGLAKNIQYF.

This clonotype was detected many times. The chain links TRBV12-3 or TRBV12-4 to TRBJ2-3; 11 positions match TRBD2. The CDR3 runs to 17 residues. J gave up 2 bases and V 6 bases, and 10 bases lay outside the gene matches. The CDR3 bases are TGTGCCAGCAGCCCACTTGGGACTAGCGGATCCACAGATACGCAGTATTTT. Protein product: CASSPLGTSGSTDTQYF.

The CDR3 is CASSPLGGGDVKTQYF. The CDR3 DNA sequence: TGTGCCAGCAGTCCCCTAGGCGGGGGGGACGTGAAGACCCAGTACTTC. J is TRBJ2-5 and V is TRBV6-2 or TRBV6-3; 9 bases are a match to TRBD2. This CDR3 has 16 amino acids. With 5 bases clipped from V and 6 bases from J, the junction kept 13 bases outside the gene matches. Germline V gene lookup returns CDR1 MNHEY and CDR2 SVGEGT.

This clonotype appeared a few times. The chain employs TRBV5-1 and TRBJ2-1; a weak D match, TRBD1 (6 bases). In germline, CDR1 is SGHRS, CDR2 YFSETQ. The CDR3 has 14 residues. The ends were cut back, 6 bases at V and 4 bases at J, with 14 bases in the middle. CDR3 nucleotides: TGCGCCAGCACCCCATCCGGACAGTACAATGAGCAGTTCTTC. Translated, it gives CASTPSGQYNEQFF.

This clonotype was observed at least ten times. The V gene is TRBV12-3 or TRBV12-4, the J gene TRBJ1-1; D is possibly TRBD1 (5 bases). The CDR3 spans 16 residues. Trimming took 6 bases from V and 6 from J, leaving 23 bases between them. The CDR3 bases are TGTGCCAGCAGCTTCCCCCGGGGAGGGGAGAGGGCTGAAGCTTTCTTT. It encodes CASSFPRGGERAEAFF.

This sequence joins TRBV6-2 or TRBV6-3 and TRBJ2-4, with 11 bases matching TRBD1. The V gene's germline CDR1 is MNHEY and CDR2 SVGEGT. The CDR3 spans 17 residues. The ends lost 6 bases at V and 8 bases at J; junction bases unmatched: 15. CDR3 nucleotide sequence: TGTGCCAGCAGCCCCCTTCGCCGGGACAGGGGGACTGACATTCAGTACTTC. Residues: CASSPLRRDRGTDIQYF.

The chain employs TRBV4-3 and TRBJ2-2, with 7 bases fitting TRBD2. This CDR3 region has 18 residues. The trim removed 0 bases at V and 5 bases at J, leaving 12 bases unmatched. Germline loops: CDR1 LGHNA, CDR2 YSLEER. CDR3 coding DNA: TGCGCCAGCAGCCAAGATCTTCCTGGGAGGGTCTGGACCGGGGAGCTGTTTTTT. It specifies CASSQDLPGRVWTGELFF.

The chain links TRBV6-4 to TRBJ2-3; 7 bases align to TRBD1. After removal of 5 bases from V and 2 bases from J, the junction contained 4 bases not matched to a gene. The CDR3 is 14 amino acids. CDR1 MRHNA and CDR2 SNTAGT come from the germline V gene. The CDR3 nucleotides read TGTGCCAGCAGTAAGGGACAGACCACAGATACGCAGTATTTT. It specifies CASSKGQTTDTQYF.

There are a few counts of this clonotype. The chain links TRBV6-2 or TRBV6-3 to TRBJ2-1; TRBD2 aligns across 8 bases. The ends lost 7 bases at V and 2 bases at J; junction bases unmatched: 10. The CDR3 length is 16 residues. Germline CDR1 MNHEY, CDR2 SVGEGT. The CDR3 reads CASTERGGRTYNEQFF. As DNA, the CDR3 is TGTGCCAGCACCGAACGGGGGGGCCGGACCTACAATGAGCAGTTCTTC.

This clonotype was detected only a few times. This chain connects TRBV11-2 to TRBJ2-5, with TRBD1 as a possible D gene (6 bases). V was trimmed by 4 bases and J by 3 bases, leaving 15 bases between them. Germline V gene lookup returns CDR1 SGHAT and CDR2 FQNNGV. The CDR3 runs to 15 residues. The CDR3 here is CASSYTFGQKETQYF. The CDR3 DNA follows: TGTGCCAGCAGCTACACCTTTGGACAGAAAGAGACCCAGTACTTC.

V is TRBV6-1 and J is TRBJ1-2; weak D call: TRBD1 (5 bases). The ends were cut back, 6 bases at V and 5 bases at J, with 22 bases in the middle. Germline loops: CDR1 MNHNS, CDR2 SASEGT. The CDR3 is 16 residues long. Written as DNA, the CDR3 is TGTGCCAGCAGCCAGGTGGGGGGAGTAATTTGGTATGGCTACACCTTC. This codes for CASSQVGGVIWYGYTF.